This paragraph covers one T cell receptor beta chain sequence. Its antigen is as yet unknown. This CDR3 comprises 13 residues. The data were taken from a study of blood T cells in healthy people across ages. Study outcomes and limitations: Per million T cells, TCR beta diversity dropped roughly linearly as age increased. A conclusive naive versus antigen-experienced comparison was prevented by the unsorted PBMCs.

Using a J-beta primer mix together with a sample-barcoded 5' primer, a second PCR was run for about 7 to 12 cycles. Tagging of each cDNA molecule was performed by a template-switch adaptor with 12 random nucleotides. Each CDR3 protein gets one entry after TCRdb re-called the 5' RACE reads with MiXCR. The top ten clones hold 7.9% of a sample with more than 1,400,000 distinct CDR3 sequences, roughly 45% of them seen once. The clonotype comes from a woman younger than 30 in good health. The sample consisted of blood. V is TRBV21-1 and J is TRBJ2-1; the table's D call, TRBD1, was not checked against the DNA. TRBV21-1 corresponds to a pseudogene. The CDR3 region is CASTRTHHNEQFF. CDR3 DNA: TGTGCCAGCACCAGGACACACCACAATGAGCAGTTCTTC.